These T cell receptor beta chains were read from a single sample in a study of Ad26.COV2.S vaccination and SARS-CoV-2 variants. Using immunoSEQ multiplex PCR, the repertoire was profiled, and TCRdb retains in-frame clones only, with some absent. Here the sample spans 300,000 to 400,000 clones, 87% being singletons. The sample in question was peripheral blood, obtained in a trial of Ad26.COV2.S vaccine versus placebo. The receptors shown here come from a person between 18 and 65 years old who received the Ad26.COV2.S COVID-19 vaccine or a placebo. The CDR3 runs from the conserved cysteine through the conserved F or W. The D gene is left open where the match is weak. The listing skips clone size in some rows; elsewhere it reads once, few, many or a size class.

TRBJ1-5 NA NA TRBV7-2 TGTGCCAGCAGCTTAGACTCCACAGTTAGCAATCAGCCCCAGCATTTT CASSLDSTVSNQPQHF
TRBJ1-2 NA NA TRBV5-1 TGCGCCAGCAGCTTGGACGGTGATGGCTACACCTTC CASSLDGDGYTF
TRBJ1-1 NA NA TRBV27 TGTGCCAGCTCAGCGGGACGGATTACGAACACTGAAGCTTTCTTT CASSAGRITNTEAFF
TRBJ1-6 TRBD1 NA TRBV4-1 TGCGCCAGCAGCCAAGATGGACAGGGTTGGTCACCCCTCCACTTT CASSQDGQGWSPLHF
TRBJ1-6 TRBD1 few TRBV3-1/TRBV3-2 TGTGCCAGCAGCCACCTGGACAGGGCCAATTCACCCCTCCACTTT CASSHLDRANSPLHF
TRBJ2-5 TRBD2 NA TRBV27 TGTGCCAGCAGTTACAACGGCGGGGGGGCCGTAGAGACCCAGTACTTC CASSYNGGGAVETQYF
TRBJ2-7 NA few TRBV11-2 TGTGCCAGCAGCTTAGATCTTATGGCAGGGGCCTACGAGCAGTACTTC CASSLDLMAGAYEQYF
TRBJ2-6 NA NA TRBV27 TGTGCCAGCAGTTTGGGACCCCCTTCTGGGGCCAACGTCCTGACTTTC CASSLGPPSGANVLTF
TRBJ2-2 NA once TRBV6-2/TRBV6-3 TGTGCCAGCAGTTACAGGGACACCAACACCGGGGAGCTGTTTTTT CASSYRDTNTGELFF
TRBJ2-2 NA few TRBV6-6 TGTGCCAGCAGGCGGGACAGATCGAACACCGGGGAGCTGTTTTTT CASRRDRSNTGELFF
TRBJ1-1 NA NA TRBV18 TGTGCCAGCTCACTCTCAAAGTCGAACACTGAAGCTTTCTTT CASSLSKSNTEAFF
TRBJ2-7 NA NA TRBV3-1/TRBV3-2 TGTGCCAGCAGCCAAGGGGTAGGATCCGAGCAGTACTTC CASSQGVGSEQYF
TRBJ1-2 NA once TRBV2 TGTGCCAGCCTTGAAGCCCAGGGTGTCTATGGCTACACCTTC CASLEAQGVYGYTF
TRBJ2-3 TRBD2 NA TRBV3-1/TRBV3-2 TGTGCCAGCAGCCAAAACGACCCCTTGGTAGCGGGGGATACGCAGTATTTT CASSQNDPLVAGDTQYF
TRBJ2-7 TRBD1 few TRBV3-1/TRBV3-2 TGTGCCAGCCGGGACAGGGGTTCCTACGAGCAGTACTTC CASRDRGSYEQYF
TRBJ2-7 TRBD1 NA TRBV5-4 TGTGCCAGCAGCGACAGGGGGGACTACGAGCAGTACTTC CASSDRGDYEQYF
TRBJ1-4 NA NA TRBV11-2 TGTGCCAGCAGCCCCATTCTAGTGGGTAATGAAAAACTGTTTTTT CASSPILVGNEKLFF
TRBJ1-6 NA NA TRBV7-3 TGTGCCAGCAGCCTCCAGCCGTCTGGTTCACCCCTCCACTTT CASSLQPSGSPLHF
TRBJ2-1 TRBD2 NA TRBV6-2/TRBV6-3 TGTGCCAGCAGTTACCTGGGGGGGTATGAGCAGTTCTTC CASSYLGGYEQFF
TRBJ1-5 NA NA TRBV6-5 TGTGCCACCGAGAATCAGCCCCAGCATTTT CATENQPQHF
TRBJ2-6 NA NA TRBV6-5 TGTGCCAGCAGGTATCAGGGTTCCGGGGCCAACGTCCTGACTTTC CASRYQGSGANVLTF
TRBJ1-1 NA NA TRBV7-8 TGTGCCAGCAGCTTAGCGAGGCCGAACACTGAAGCTTTCTTT CASSLARPNTEAFF
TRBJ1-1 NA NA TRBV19 TGTGCCAGTAGTATAGACCCTTCGACAGGCGCTTTCTTT CASSIDPSTGAFF
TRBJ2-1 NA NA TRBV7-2 TGTGCCAGCAGCTTAAACGGTGGCACTGAGCAGTTCTTC CASSLNGGTEQFF
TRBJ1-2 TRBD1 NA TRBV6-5 TGTGCCAGCACCGCTGGACAGGTCTATGGCTACACCTTC CASTAGQVYGYTF
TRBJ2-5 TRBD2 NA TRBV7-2 TGTGCCAGCAGGGGGAGCGGGGGGGCCCAAGAGACCCAGTACTTC CASRGSGGAQETQYF